Listed here are 14 T cell receptor beta chains from one sample, sequenced in a study of cytomegalovirus exposure and HLA in healthy donors. Only in-frame clones appear in the TCRdb table, and some are missing; sequencing was by immunoSEQ multiplex PCR. Found here are fewer than 95,000 clones, less than 95% of them singletons; the top ten hold roughly 0.6%. The sample taken for sequencing was PBMCs. Receptors originate from a woman under 30 in good health and CMV-seronegative.

The V gene is TRBV7-9, the J gene TRBJ1-3; TRBD1 agrees at 7 bases. The ends lost 5 bases at V and 0 bases at J; junction bases unmatched: 7. This CDR3 comprises 16 residues. Germline V lookup: CDR1 SEHNR, CDR2 FQNEAQ (reference sequence). The CDR3: CASSPRQGSSGNTIYF. CDR3 coding DNA: TGTGCCAGCAGCCCCCGACAGGGTAGCTCTGGAAACACCATATATTTT.

This clone occurred a few times. The J gene is TRBJ2-1, the V gene TRBV9; weak D call: TRBD2 (6 bases). The V gene's germline CDR1 is SGDLS and CDR2 YYNGEE. V shed 0 bases and J shed 9 bases, with 19 bases lying between them. The CDR3 is made up of 16 amino acids. CDR3 bases: TGTGCCAGCAGCGTAGGGGAGCCGAGACTAGGTGGTGAGCAGTTCTTC. This encodes CASSVGEPRLGGEQFF. Full variable domain (rest looked up from reference TRBV9 and TRBJ2-1): DSGVTQTPKHLITATGQRVTLRCSPRSGDLSVYWYQQSLDQGLQFLIQYYNGEERAKGNILERFSAQQFPDLHSELNLSSLELGDSALYFCASSVGEPRLGGEQFFGPGTRLTVL.

The gene calls are TRBV10-3 and TRBJ2-7, with TRBD1 identical over 7 bases. The V gene end was trimmed by 6 bases and the J gene end by 4 bases; junction bases not matched to a gene: 12. The germline V gene has CDR1 ENHRY and CDR2 SYGVKD. The CDR3 covers 15 residues. CDR3 in DNA: TGTGCCATCAGCCCCCAGGGACAGCTTAATTACGAGCAGTACTTC. This sequence encodes CAISPQGQLNYEQYF.

This clone was recorded only once. The chain carries TRBV7-3 and TRBJ1-1; D is unclear. Germline CDR1 is SGHTA and CDR2 is FQGTGA. This CDR3 region has 14 residues. V shed 4 bases and J shed 1 base, with 10 bases lying between them. The CDR3 protein is CASSSQAANTEAFF. The DNA of the CDR3 is TGTGCCAGCAGCTCGCAGGCCGCGAACACTGAAGCTTTCTTT.

The V and J genes are TRBV7-9 and TRBJ2-1; the D is unclear. Trimming removed 4 bases at V and 5 bases at J, with 15 bases between. The CDR3 has 15 residues. Germline V lookup: CDR1 SEHNR, CDR2 FQNEAQ (reference sequence). CDR3 nucleotide sequence: TGTGCCAGCAGCTCTTCCGAGACATCAAACAATGAGCAGTTCTTC. Its protein is CASSSSETSNNEQFF.

This clone appeared once. V gene TRBV5-6 combines with J gene TRBJ1-2; 7 positions match TRBD1. Germline V gene data show CDR1 as SGHDT and CDR2 as YYEEEE. CDR3 length: 14 residues. The V segment lost 3 bases and the J segment 0 bases; nucleotides outside the gene matches: 2. The CDR3 sequence: CASSSGTANYGYTF. The CDR3 DNA follows: TGTGCCAGCAGCTCCGGGACAGCTAACTATGGCTACACCTTC. The full variable domain, completed using reference TRBV5-6 and TRBJ1-2, is DAGVTQSPTHLIKTRGQQVTLRCSPKSGHDTVSWYQQALGQGPQFIFQYYEEEERQRGNFPDRFSGHQFPNYSSELNVNALLLGDSALYLCASSSGTANYGYTFGSGTRLTVV.

V usage is TRBV10-3 and J usage is TRBJ1-1; 8 bases are a match to TRBD1. This CDR3 has 14 residues. The J segment lost 5 bases and the V segment lost 6 bases, leaving 8 bases of the junction unmatched. Germline CDR1 reads ENHRY; CDR2 reads SYGVKD. The CDR3 bases are TGTGCCATCAGCCAACAGGGGGGGGAGACTGAAGCTTTCTTT. Protein: CAISQQGGETEAFF.

This chain connects TRBV5-5 to TRBJ2-5, with TRBD1 identical over 9 bases. Losses at the gene ends were 4 bases for V and 1 base for J; bases not matched to a gene: 8. The CDR3 sequence is 16 residues long. Germline-derived CDR1 and CDR2 are SGHKS and YYEKEE (reference sequence). Here the CDR3 reads CASSLRVGQGQETQYF. The CDR3 nucleotides are TGTGCCAGCAGCCTGCGGGTGGGACAGGGCCAAGAGACCCAGTACTTC.

This clone was recorded only once. This sequence joins TRBV5-1 and TRBJ1-3, with 9 bases that match TRBD1. CDR1 and CDR2 (germline): SGHRS, YFSETQ. The CDR3 has 15 residues. The J segment lost 3 bases and the V segment lost 6 bases, leaving 7 bases of the junction unmatched. The DNA for the CDR3 is TGCGCCAGCACTCCGGGACAGGGCCTTGGAAACACCATATATTTT. This gives the protein CASTPGQGLGNTIYF. Full variable domain (missing parts from reference TRBV5-1 and TRBJ1-3): KAGVTQTPRYLIKTRGQQVTLSCSPISGHRSVSWYQQTPGQGLQFLFEYFSETQRNKGNFPGRFSGRQFSNSRSEMNVSTLELGDSALYLCASTPGQGLGNTIYFGEGSWLTVV.

The rearrangement joins TRBV19 to TRBJ2-6; D gene ambiguous. Germline loops: CDR1 LNHDA, CDR2 SQIVND (reference sequence). V lost 11 bases and J lost 0, with 14 bases in between. The CDR3 is 15 residues long. DNA of the CDR3: TGTGCCGCCCTAAGCCCGTCCTCTGGGGCCAACGTCCTGACTTTC. It yields the protein CAALSPSSGANVLTF.

This clone was counted once. The chain employs TRBV28 and TRBJ1-5, with D perhaps TRBD1 (6 bases). The V end lost 1 base, the J end lost 2 bases, and 12 bases lay between the germline ends. Germline-derived CDR1 and CDR2 are MDHEN and SYDVKM. The length of the CDR3 is 16 residues. CDR3 bases: TGTGCCAGCAGTTTATTTACAGGGTTTGGCAATCAGCCCCAGCATTTT. Amino acid sequence: CASSLFTGFGNQPQHF.

This chain connects TRBV5-6 to TRBJ1-5; D is unclear. The length of the CDR3 is 14 residues. With 1 base removed from V and 1 base from J, the gap between germline ends came to 6 bases. Germline V gene lookup returns CDR1 SGHDT and CDR2 YYEEEE. The DNA for the CDR3 is TGTGCCAGCAGCTTGCTAGCCAGCAATCAGCCCCAGCATTTT. The encoded protein is CASSLLASNQPQHF.

The chain combines TRBV28 with TRBJ1-5, with D unresolved. Germline V CDR1 and CDR2: MDHEN, SYDVKM. The CDR3 extends over 14 amino acids. V gave up 2 bases and J gave up 4 bases, with 9 bases separating them. CDR3 coding DNA: TGTGCCAGCAGTTTAACCAGGATTAATCAGCCCCAGCATTTT. Translation: CASSLTRINQPQHF. The whole variable domain, filled in from reference TRBV28 and TRBJ1-5, reads DVKVTQSSRYLVKRTGEKVFLECVQDMDHENMFWYRQDPGLGLRLIYFSYDVKMKEKGDIPEGYSVSREKKERFSLILESASTNQTSMYLCASSLTRINQPQHFGDGTRLSIL.

The CDR3 loop is CASSPNRGAQETQYF. The CDR3 DNA reads as TGTGCCAGCAGCCCGAACAGGGGGGCTCAGGAGACCCAGTACTTC. The chain has TRBV11-2 and TRBJ2-5, with TRBD1 identical over 8 bases. The trim removed 5 bases at V and 5 bases at J, leaving 10 bases unmatched. The CDR3 length is 15 residues. Germline loops: CDR1 SGHAT, CDR2 FQNNGV.